Here is one TCR beta chain with its context. As yet, its antigen is unknown. The data are from a study of cytomegalovirus exposure and HLA in healthy donors. Study outcomes and limitations: TCR clusters originating in the first cohort tended to co-occur in the 110 or so validation repertoires, according to a later analysis. Reported results showed that the classifier diagnosed cytomegalovirus status with high specificity and sensitivity. Specific recognition of CMV antigens was confirmed in vitro for a few chains (all CMV-associated).

Assay: immunoSEQ multiplex PCR; the TCRdb copy retains only in-frame clones and omits some. The table includes approximately 60,000 clones, 75% to 95% detected once. Looked up from germline, CDR1 is SGHNT and CDR2 is YYREEE (reference sequence). The V gene end was trimmed by 4 bases and the J gene end by 0 bases; junction bases not matched to a gene: 7. This CDR3 has 16 amino acids. The sample comprised PBMCs. The V gene is TRBV5-4, the J gene TRBJ2-1; TRBD2 agrees at 7 bases. The receptor was derived from a man younger than 35 in good health and CMV-seronegative. The chain's CDR3 is CASSPFGGSSYNEQFF. The DNA for the CDR3 is TGTGCCAGCAGCCCTTTCGGCGGGAGCTCCTACAATGAGCAGTTCTTC.